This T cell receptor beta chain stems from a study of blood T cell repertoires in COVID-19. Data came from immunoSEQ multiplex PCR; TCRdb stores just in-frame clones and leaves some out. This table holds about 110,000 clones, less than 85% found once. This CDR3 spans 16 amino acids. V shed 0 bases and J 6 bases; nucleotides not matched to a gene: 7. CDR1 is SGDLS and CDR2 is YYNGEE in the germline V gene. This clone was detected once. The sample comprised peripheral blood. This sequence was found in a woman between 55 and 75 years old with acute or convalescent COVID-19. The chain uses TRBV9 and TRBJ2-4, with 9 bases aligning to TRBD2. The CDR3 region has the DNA TGTGCCAGCAGCGTAGGGGTAGCGGGAGTGGGAAACATTCAGTACTTC. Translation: CASSVGVAGVGNIQYF.